This T cell receptor (beta chain) was recovered during a study of blood T cell repertoires in COVID-19 (dated by TCRdb to between 2020 and 2021). In the study overall: Samples from collaborators originated in the United States, Italy and Spain and spanned both the acute and convalescent phases of COVID-19. The prospective study material was composed of cDNA or gDNA derived from T cells, B-cell-depleted T cells, or PBMCs. Deeply sampled blood TCRbeta repertoires from subjects exposed to, actively infected with, or recovered from COVID-19 were included in the dataset. The repertoires were released in a freely available public database meant as a resource for research on the immune response to SARS-CoV-2. The samples were drawn from two sources: the first 160 participants of the ongoing ImmuneRACE study, and 1,254 subjects contributed by 6 global collaborators. Where available, HLA class I and class II types were obtained from metadata supplied by the sample provider rather than from assay-based typing. A de-identified subject ID, COVID-19 status, age in years and sex were almost always included in the sample metadata. General study outcomes and caveats: How much clinical and demographic metadata was included differed by source and by participant, and the metadata was provided uncurated.

In Seattle, one collaborating source enrolled patients while the infection was active and tracked those patients longitudinally over the course of disease. Each collaborating institution followed its own protocols to collect whole blood in K2EDTA tubes. For TCRbeta analysis, collaborators shipped samples in one of three forms: frozen whole blood, isolated PBMCs, or DNA extracted from either of those sample types. The immunoSEQ Assay, a bias-controlled multiplex PCR, was used to amplify TCRbeta CDR3 regions from genomic DNA. The source study handled its data this way. Nucleated cell counts per sample were estimated from amplification of reference gene primers within the assay. Sequence reads were collapsed and filtered to measure the absolute abundance of every unique TCRbeta CDR3 rearrangement. For each sample, productive Simpson clonality was calculated as the square root of Simpson's diversity index over productive rearrangements. TCRdb took over this immuneACCESS table, retaining in-frame rearrangements with V and J assigned. Such tables are incomplete; in checked studies, under half of the missing clones stem from an unresolved V gene, and the remainder is unexplained. V, J and clone size derive from that table, while D and trimming were established from the DNA sequence. A total of 410,000 or so clones appear in this sample, around 91% of them only once. The top ten hold about 1.6% of the sample.

Remarks on this clone: Which antigen it targets is not known. Base-call qualities are not available, and no considerably larger clone is one nucleotide away.

Measured from the cysteine to the phenylalanine, the CDR3 is 14 residues long. The sequence is cut down to CDR3 DNA, 42 bases in frame from base 1. From V the trimming removes 6 bases and from J it removes 8 bases, while the gene matches leave 10 bases of the junction unaccounted for. CDR1 and CDR2 are read off the germline V gene as MDHEN and SYDVKM. Recombination connected TRBV28 to TRBJ1-2; TRBD1 fits 9 bases in the junction. The sequencing input was peripheral blood. This sequence originates from a woman aged 40 to 50 with COVID-19, enrolled during active disease. The sequenced DNA is TGTGCCAGCAGCCAATCCGGGACAGGGAACGGCTACACCTTC. Translated, it gives CASSQSGTGNGYTF.